This passage covers 7 T cell receptor beta chains from one sample sequenced in a study of T cell repertoires in ileal Crohn's disease. Sequenced by immunoSEQ multiplex PCR; TCRdb stores in-frame clones only, minus some. The sample has about 6,600 clones, approximately 79% seen once; the top ten hold roughly 9.8%. The specimen was ileal tissue. Receptors originate from an adult with Crohn's disease.

The rearrangement joins TRBV11-3 to TRBJ2-5; possibly TRBD2 for D (6 bases). Per germline, CDR1 SGHNT and CDR2 YENEEA. The CDR3 extends over 14 amino acids. V shed 3 bases and J shed 3 bases, with 11 bases lying between them. The DNA for the CDR3 is TGTGCCAGCAGCTTTGGGACTGCTAAAGAGACCCAGTACTTC. This translates into CASSFGTAKETQYF.

The table lists this clone with a few counts. The gene calls are TRBV7-2 and TRBJ2-1, with D possibly TRBD1 on 5 matching bases. V was trimmed by 4 bases and J by 0 bases, leaving 7 bases between them. This CDR3 is built from 14 residues. The V gene's germline CDR1 is SGHTA and CDR2 FQGNSA. Here the CDR3 DNA reads TGTGCCAGCAGCTCTCAGGGCTCCTACAATGAGCAGTTCTTC. Its protein is CASSSQGSYNEQFF.

This clone was picked up a small number of times. This chain uses TRBV10-1 with TRBJ2-2; D call uncertain. Germline values: CDR1 WNHNN, CDR2 SYGVQD (reference sequence). The length of the CDR3 is 14 residues. Trimming pared 0 bases from V and 7 bases from J, leaving 9 bases between. CDR3 region: CASSESMIGGELFF. The DNA of the CDR3 is TGCGCCAGCAGTGAGTCGATGATCGGCGGGGAGCTGTTTTTT.

The rearrangement uses TRBV6-1 and TRBJ2-5; TRBD2 aligns across 7 bases. This CDR3 is built from 15 residues. The V and J ends lost 7 bases and 5 bases, in that order; junction bases with no gene match: 13. Looked up from germline, CDR1 is MNHNS and CDR2 is SASEGT. CDR3 bases: TGTGCCAGCAACGGACTAGGGCATCGTGGGGAGACCCAGTACTTC. Translating gives CASNGLGHRGETQYF.

J is TRBJ2-3 and V is TRBV28, with TRBD1 as a possible D gene (6 bases). The V gene lost 5 bases and the J gene lost 3 bases, with 9 bases spanning the gap. Germline V lookup: CDR1 MDHEN, CDR2 SYDVKM. The CDR3 length is 13 residues. The CDR3 here is CASSPQGTDTQYF. CDR3 DNA sequence: TGTGCCAGCAGTCCTCAGGGGACAGATACGCAGTATTTT.

Only one count was recorded for this clone. V is TRBV2 and J is TRBJ2-1; D remains ambiguous. This CDR3 has 11 amino acids. Germline V gene sequence: CDR1 SNHLY, CDR2 FYNNEI. CDR3 in amino acids: CASLLFNEQFF. CDR3 sequence (DNA): TGTGCGAGCTTACTTTTCAATGAGCAGTTCTTC.

The V gene is TRBV7-2, the J gene TRBJ2-7, with a weak D call TRBD1 (5 bases). V was shortened by 5 bases and J by 2 bases, with 7 bases between the two germline ends. From germline, CDR1 is SGHTA and CDR2 FQGNSA. The CDR3 contains 12 residues. CDR3 DNA: TGTGCCAGCAGCCCACAGGCCTACGAGCAGTACTTC. Its protein product is CASSPQAYEQYF.